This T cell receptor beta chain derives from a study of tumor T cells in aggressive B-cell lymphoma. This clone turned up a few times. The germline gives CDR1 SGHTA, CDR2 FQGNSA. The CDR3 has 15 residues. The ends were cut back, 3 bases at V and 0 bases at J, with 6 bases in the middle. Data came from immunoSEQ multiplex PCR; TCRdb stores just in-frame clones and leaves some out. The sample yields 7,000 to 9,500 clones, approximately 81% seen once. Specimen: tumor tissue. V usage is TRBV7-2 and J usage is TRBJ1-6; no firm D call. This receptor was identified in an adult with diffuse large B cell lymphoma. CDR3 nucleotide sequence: TGTGCCAGCAGCTTCGGGGACTCCTATAATTCACCCCTCCACTTT. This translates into CASSFGDSYNSPLHF. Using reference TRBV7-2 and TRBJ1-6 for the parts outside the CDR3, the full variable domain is GAGVSQSPSNKVTEKGKDVELRCDPISGHTALYWYRQSLGQGLEFLIYFQGNSAPDKSGLPSDRFSAERTGGSVSTLTIQRTQQEDSAVYLCASSFGDSYNSPLHFGNGTRLTVT.